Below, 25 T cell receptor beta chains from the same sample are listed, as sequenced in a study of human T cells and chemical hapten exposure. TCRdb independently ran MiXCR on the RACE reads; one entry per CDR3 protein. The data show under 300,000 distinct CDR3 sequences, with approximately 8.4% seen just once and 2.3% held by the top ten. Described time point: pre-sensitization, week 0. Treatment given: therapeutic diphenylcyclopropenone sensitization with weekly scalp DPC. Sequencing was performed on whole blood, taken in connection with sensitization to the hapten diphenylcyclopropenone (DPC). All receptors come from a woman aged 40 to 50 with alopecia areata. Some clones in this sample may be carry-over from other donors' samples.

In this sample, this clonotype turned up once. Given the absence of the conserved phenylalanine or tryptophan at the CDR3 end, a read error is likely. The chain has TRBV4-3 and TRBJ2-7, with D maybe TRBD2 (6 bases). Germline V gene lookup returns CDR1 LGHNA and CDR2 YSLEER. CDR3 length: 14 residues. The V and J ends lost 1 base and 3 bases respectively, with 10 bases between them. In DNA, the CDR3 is TGCGCCAGCAGCCAAGCGCGGGGAATCTACGAGCAGTACATC. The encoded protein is CASSQARGIYEQYI.

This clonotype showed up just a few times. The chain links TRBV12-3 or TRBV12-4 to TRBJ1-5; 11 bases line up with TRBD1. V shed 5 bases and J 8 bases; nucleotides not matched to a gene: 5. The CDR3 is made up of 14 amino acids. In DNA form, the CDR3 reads TGTGCCAGCAGTCGGACAGGGGGCGCGAAGCCCCAGCATTTT. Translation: CASSRTGGAKPQHF.

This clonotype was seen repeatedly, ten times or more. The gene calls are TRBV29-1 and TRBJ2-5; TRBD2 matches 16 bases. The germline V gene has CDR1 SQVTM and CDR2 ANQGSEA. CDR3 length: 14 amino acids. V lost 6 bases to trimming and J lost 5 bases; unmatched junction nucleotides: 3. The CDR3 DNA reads TGCAGCGTGGGACTAGCGGGAGGGCCGGAGACCCAGTACTTC. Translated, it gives CSVGLAGGPETQYF.

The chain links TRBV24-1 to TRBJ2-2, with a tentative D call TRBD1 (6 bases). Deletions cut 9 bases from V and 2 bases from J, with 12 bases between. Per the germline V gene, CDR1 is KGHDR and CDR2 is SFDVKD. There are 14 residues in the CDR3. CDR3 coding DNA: TGTGCCACCGGCTTGGACAGAAACACCGGGGAGCTGTTTTTT. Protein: CATGLDRNTGELFF.

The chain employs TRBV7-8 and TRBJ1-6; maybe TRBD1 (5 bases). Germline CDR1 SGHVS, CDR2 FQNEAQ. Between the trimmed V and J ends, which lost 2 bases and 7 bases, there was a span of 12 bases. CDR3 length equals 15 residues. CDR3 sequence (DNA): TGTGCCAGCAGCTTAAGAGGGGAAAGGAATTCACCCCTCCACTTT. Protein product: CASSLRGERNSPLHF. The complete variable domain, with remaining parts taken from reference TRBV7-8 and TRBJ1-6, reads GAGVSQSPRYKVAKRGQDVALRCDPISGHVSLFWYQQALGQGPEFLTYFQNEAQLDKSGLPSDRFFAERPEGSVSTLKIQRTQQEDSAVYLCASSLRGERNSPLHFGNGTRLTVT.

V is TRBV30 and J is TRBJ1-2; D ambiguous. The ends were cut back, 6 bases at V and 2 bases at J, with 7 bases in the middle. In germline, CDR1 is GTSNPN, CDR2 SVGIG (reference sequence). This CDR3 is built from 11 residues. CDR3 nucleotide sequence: TGTGCCTGCTCGGGGAACTATGGCTACACCTTC. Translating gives CACSGNYGYTF.

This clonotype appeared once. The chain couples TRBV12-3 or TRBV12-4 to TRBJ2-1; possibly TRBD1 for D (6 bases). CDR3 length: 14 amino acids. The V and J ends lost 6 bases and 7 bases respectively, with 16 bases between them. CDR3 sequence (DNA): TGTGCCAGCAGCCGCGGACAGCTTGGGAATGAGCAGTTCTTC. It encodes CASSRGQLGNEQFF.

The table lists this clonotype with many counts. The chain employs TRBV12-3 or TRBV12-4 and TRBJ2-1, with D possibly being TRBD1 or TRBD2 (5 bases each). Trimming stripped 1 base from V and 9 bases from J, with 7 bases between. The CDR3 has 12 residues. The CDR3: CASSLVGGEQFF. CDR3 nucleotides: TGTGCCAGCAGTTTAGTTGGGGGTGAGCAGTTCTTC.

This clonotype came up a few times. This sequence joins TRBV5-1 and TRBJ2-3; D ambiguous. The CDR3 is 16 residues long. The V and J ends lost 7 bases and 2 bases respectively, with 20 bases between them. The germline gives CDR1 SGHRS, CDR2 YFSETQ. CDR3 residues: CASAFIAPQNTDTQYF. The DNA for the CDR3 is TGCGCCAGCGCATTCATCGCCCCCCAGAACACAGATACGCAGTATTTT.

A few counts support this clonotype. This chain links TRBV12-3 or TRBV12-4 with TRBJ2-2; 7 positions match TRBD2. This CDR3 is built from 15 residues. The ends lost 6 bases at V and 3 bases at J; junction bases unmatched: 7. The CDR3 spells CASSLGGTHTGELFF. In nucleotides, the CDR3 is TGTGCCAGCAGCCTGGGGGGGACTCACACCGGGGAGCTGTTTTTT.

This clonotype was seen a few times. The CDR3 region has the DNA TGTGCCAGCAGTGAGGTGCGCTACGAGCAGTACTTC. Residues: CASSEVRYEQYF. J is TRBJ2-7 and V is TRBV28; D gene uncertain. V lost 5 bases and J lost 3, with 8 bases in between. This CDR3 has 12 amino acids. The germline gives CDR1 MDHEN, CDR2 SYDVKM.

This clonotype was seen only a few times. The CDR3 loop reads CASSFGQAGTGELFF. Here the CDR3 DNA reads TGTGCCAGCAGCTTCGGCCAGGCCGGGACCGGGGAGCTGTTTTTT. The gene calls are TRBV7-9 and TRBJ2-2, with D hard to call. Per the germline V gene, CDR1 is SEHNR and CDR2 is FQNEAQ (reference sequence). Deletions cut 3 bases from V and 5 bases from J, with 13 bases between. This CDR3 region has 15 residues.

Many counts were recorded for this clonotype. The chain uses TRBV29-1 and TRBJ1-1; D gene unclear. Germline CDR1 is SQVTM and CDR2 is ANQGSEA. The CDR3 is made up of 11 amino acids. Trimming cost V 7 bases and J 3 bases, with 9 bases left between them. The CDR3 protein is CSGTRDTEAFF. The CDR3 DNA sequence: TGCAGCGGGACCCGTGACACTGAAGCTTTCTTT.

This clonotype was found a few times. The CDR3 is CASSVTRHQNYEQYF. CDR3 bases: TGTGCCAGCAGTGTAACGAGACACCAGAACTACGAGCAGTACTTC. This sequence joins TRBV6-1 and TRBJ2-7, with no clear D. CDR3 length equals 15 residues. V was trimmed by 4 bases and J by 3 bases, leaving 16 bases between them. The V gene's germline CDR1 is MNHNS and CDR2 SASEGT.

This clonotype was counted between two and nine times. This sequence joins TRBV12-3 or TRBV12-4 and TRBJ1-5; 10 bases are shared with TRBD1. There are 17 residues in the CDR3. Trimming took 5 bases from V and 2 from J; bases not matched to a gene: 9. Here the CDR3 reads CASSPRPGTGGNQPQHF. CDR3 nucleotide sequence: TGTGCCAGCAGTCCACGTCCCGGGACAGGGGGCAATCAGCCCCAGCATTTT.

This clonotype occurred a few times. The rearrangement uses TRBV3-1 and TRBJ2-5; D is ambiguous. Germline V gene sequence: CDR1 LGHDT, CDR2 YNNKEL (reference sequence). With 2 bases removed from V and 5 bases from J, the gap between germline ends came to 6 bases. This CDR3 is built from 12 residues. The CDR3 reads CASSQSSETQYF. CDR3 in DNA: TGTGCCAGCAGCCAATCCTCGGAGACCCAGTACTTC.

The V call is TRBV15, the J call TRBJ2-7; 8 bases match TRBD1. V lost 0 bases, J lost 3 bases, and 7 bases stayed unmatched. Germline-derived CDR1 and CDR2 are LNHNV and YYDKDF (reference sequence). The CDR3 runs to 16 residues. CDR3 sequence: CATSRDLGTGRYEQYF. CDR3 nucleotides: TGTGCCACCAGCAGAGACCTAGGGACAGGCCGCTACGAGCAGTACTTC. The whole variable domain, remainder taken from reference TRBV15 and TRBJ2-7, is DAMVIQNPRYQVTQFGKPVTLSCSQTLNHNVMYWYQQKSSQAPKLLFHYYDKDFNNEADTPDNFQSRRPNTSFCFLDIRSPGLGDTAMYLCATSRDLGTGRYEQYFGPGTRLTVT.

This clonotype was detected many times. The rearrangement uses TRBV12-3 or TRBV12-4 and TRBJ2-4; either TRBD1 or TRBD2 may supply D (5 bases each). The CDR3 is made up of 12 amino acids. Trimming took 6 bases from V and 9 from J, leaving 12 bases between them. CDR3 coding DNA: TGTGCCAGCAGAAGGGACGATCTCATTCAGTACTTC. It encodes CASRRDDLIQYF.

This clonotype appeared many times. As DNA, the CDR3 is TGTGCCAGCTCACTAACGGAGACAGGGGAGAACTATGGCTACACCTTC. As protein: CASSLTETGENYGYTF. The chain carries TRBV18 and TRBJ1-2; 8 bases agree with TRBD1. Germline lookup yields CDR1 KGHSH and CDR2 LQKENI. The V segment lost 4 bases and the J segment 2 bases; nucleotides outside the gene matches: 9. The length of the CDR3 is 16 residues.

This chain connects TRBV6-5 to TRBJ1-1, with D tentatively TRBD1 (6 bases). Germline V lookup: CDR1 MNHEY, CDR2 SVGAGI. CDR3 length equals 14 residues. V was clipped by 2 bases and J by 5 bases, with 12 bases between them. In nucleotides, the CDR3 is TGTGCCAGCAGTTACACCCACAGGGAAACTGAAGCTTTCTTT. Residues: CASSYTHRETEAFF.

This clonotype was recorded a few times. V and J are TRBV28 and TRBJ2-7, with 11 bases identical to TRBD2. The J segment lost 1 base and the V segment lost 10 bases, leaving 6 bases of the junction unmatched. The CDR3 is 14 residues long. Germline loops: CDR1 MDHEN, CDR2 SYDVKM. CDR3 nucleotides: TGTGCCACAGAGACTAGCGGGATGTCCTACGAGCAGTACTTC. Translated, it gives CATETSGMSYEQYF.

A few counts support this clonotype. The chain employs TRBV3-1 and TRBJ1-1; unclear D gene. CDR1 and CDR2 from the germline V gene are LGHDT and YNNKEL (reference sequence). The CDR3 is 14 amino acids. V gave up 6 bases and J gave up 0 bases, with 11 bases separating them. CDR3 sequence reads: CASSLATMNTEAFF. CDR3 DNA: TGTGCCAGCAGTCTCGCTACTATGAACACTGAAGCTTTCTTT.

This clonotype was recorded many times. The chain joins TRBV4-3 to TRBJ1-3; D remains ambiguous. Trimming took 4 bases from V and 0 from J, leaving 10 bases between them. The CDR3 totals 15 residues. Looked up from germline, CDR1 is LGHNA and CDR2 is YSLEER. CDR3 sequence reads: CASSPLGSSGNTIYF. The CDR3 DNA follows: TGCGCCAGCAGCCCGCTAGGGAGCTCTGGAAACACCATATATTTT.

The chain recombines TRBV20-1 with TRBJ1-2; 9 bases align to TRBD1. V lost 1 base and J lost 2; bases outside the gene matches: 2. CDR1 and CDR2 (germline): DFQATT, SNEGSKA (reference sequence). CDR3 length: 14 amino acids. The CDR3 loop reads CSARAGTGNYGYTF. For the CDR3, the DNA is TGCAGTGCTAGAGCCGGGACAGGGAACTATGGCTACACCTTC.

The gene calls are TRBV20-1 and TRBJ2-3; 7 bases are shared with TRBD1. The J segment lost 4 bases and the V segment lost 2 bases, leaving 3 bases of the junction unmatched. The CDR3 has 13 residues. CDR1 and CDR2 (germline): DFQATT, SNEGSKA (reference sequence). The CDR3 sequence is CSARWQGADTQYF. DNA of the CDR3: TGCAGTGCTAGATGGCAGGGGGCAGATACGCAGTATTTT.